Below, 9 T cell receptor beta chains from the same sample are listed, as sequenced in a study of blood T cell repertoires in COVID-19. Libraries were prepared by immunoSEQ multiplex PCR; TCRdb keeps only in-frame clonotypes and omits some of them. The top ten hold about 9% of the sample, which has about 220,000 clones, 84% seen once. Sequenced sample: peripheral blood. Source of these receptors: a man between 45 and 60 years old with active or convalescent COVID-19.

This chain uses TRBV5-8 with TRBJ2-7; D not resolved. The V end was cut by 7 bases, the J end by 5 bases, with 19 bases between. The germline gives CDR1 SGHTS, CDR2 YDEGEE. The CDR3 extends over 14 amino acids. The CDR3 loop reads CASDSFGHLDEQYF. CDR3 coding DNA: TGTGCCAGCGATTCGTTTGGCCACCTTGACGAGCAGTACTTC.

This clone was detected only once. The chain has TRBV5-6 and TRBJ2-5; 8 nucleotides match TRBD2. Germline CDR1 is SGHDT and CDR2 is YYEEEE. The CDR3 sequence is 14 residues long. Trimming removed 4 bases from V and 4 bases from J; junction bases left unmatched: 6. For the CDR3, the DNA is TGTGCCAGCAGCCCGGGGGGGGACGGAGAGACCCAGTACTTC. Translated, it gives CASSPGGDGETQYF.

CDR3 region: CASSQGLAGVQETQYF. CDR3 nucleotide sequence: TGTGCCAGCAGCCAAGGTCTAGCGGGGGTCCAAGAGACCCAGTACTTC. The chain links TRBV3-1 (or the pseudogene TRBV3-2) to TRBJ2-5; 10 nucleotides match TRBD2. The CDR3 totals 16 residues. Germline loops: CDR1 LGHDT, CDR2 YNNKEL (reference sequence). The V gene end was trimmed by 1 base and the J gene end by 1 base; junction bases not matched to a gene: 3.

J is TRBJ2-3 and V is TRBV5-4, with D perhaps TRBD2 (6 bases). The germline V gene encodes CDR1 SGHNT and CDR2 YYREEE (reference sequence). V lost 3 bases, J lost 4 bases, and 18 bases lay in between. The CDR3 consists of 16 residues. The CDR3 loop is CASSSVAALGADTQYF. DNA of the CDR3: TGTGCCAGCAGCTCCGTAGCGGCCCTGGGGGCAGATACGCAGTATTTT.

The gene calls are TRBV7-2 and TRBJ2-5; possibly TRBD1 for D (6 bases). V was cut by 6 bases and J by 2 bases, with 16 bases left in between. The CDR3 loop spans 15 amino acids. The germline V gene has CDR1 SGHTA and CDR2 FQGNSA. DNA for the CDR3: TGTGCCAGCAGTCGCAGTTGGGGGCGGCAAGAGACCCAGTACTTC. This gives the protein CASSRSWGRQETQYF. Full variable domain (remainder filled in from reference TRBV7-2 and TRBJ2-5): GAGVSQSPSNKVTEKGKDVELRCDPISGHTALYWYRQSLGQGLEFLIYFQGNSAPDKSGLPSDRFSAERTGGSVSTLTIQRTQQEDSAVYLCASSRSWGRQETQYFGPGTRLLVL.

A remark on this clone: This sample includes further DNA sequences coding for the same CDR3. Here the CDR3 reads CAISRGQGNTEAFF. Written as DNA, the CDR3 is TGTGCCATCAGCCGAGGACAGGGTAACACTGAAGCTTTCTTT. This sequence joins TRBV10-3 and TRBJ1-1, with 8 nucleotides matching TRBD1. The CDR3 sequence is 14 residues long. Germline V gene data show CDR1 as ENHRY and CDR2 as SYGVKD. V was clipped by 6 bases and J by 2 bases; unmatched bases: 5.

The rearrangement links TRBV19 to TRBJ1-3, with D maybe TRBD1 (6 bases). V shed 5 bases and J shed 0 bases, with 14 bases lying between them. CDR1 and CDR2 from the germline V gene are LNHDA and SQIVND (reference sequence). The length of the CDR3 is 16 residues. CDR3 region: CASSSTRGHSGNTIYF. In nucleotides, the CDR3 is TGTGCCAGTAGTTCCACCCGGGGACACTCTGGAAACACCATATATTTT.

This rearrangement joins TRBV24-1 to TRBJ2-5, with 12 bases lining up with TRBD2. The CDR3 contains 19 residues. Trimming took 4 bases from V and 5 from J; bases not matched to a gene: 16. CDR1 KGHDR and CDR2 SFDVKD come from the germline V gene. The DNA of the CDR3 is TGTGCCACCAGTGACCCCAGGGCCCGGACTAGCGGGATTATGGAGACCCAGTACTTC. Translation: CATSDPRARTSGIMETQYF.

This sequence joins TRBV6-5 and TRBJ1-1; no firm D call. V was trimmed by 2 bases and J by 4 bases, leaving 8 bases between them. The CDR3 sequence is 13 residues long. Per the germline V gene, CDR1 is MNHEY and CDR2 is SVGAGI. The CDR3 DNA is TGTGCCAGCAGTTACGGGCTGAGCACTGAAGCTTTCTTT. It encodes CASSYGLSTEAFF.